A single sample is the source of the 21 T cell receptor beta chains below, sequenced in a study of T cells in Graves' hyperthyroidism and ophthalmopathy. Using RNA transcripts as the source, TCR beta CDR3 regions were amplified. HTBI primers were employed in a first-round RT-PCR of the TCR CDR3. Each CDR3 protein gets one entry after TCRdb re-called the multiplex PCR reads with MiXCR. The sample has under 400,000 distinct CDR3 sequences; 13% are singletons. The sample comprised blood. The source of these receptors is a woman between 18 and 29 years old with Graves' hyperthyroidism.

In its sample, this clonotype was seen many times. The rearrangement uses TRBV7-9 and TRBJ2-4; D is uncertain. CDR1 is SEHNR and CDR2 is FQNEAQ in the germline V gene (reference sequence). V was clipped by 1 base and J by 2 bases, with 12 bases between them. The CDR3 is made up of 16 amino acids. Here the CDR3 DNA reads TGTGCCAGCAGCTTAGGCCCACCTTCTACCAAAAACATTCAGTACTTC. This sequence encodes CASSLGPPSTKNIQYF.

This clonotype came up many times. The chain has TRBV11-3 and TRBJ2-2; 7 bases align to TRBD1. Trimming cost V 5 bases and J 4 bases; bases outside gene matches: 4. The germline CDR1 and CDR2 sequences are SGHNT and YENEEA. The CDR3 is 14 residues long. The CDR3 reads CASSPGQRTGELFF. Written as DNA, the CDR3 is TGTGCCAGCAGCCCGGGACAGCGCACCGGGGAGCTGTTTTTT.

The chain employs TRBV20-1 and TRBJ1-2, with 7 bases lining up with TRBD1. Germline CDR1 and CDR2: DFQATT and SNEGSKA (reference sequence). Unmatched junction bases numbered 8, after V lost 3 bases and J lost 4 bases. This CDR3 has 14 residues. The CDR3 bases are TGCAGTGCTAGGAAAGGACAGGAGCGCTATGGCTACACCTTC. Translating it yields CSARKGQERYGYTF.

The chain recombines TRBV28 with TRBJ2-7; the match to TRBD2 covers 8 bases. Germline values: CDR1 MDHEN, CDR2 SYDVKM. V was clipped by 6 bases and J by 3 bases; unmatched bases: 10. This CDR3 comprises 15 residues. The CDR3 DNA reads TGTGCCAGCAGCCCTTCCGGGAGGGCCAACTACGAGCAGTACTTC. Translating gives CASSPSGRANYEQYF.

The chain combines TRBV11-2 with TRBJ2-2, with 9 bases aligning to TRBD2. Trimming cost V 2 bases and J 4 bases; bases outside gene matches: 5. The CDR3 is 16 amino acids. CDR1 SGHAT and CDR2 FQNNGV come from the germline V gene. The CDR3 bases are TGTGCCAGCAGCTTAATCGGGCGGGGGGGCACCGGGGAGCTGTTTTTT. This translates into CASSLIGRGGTGELFF.

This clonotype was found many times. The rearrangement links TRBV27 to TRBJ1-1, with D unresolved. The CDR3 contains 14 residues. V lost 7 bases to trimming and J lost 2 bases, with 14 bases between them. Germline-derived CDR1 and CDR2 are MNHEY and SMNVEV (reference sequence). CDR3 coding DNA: TGTGCCAGCACCCCCCATGGGGTCAACACTGAAGCTTTCTTT. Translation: CASTPHGVNTEAFF.

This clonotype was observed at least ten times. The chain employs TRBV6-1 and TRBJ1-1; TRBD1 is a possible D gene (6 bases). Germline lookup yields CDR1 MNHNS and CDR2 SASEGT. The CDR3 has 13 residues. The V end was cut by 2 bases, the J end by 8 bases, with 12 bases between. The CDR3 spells CASSEMRGREAFF. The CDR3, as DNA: TGTGCCAGCAGTGAAATGAGGGGGAGAGAAGCTTTCTTT.

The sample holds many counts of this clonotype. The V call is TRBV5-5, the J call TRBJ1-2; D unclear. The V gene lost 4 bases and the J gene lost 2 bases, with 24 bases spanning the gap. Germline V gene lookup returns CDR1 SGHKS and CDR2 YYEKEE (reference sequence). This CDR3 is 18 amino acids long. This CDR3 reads CASSLKEFLMSSNYGYTF. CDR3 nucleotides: TGTGCCAGCAGCCTAAAAGAGTTCCTCATGAGTAGCAACTATGGCTACACCTTC.

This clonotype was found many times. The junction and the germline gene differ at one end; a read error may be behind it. The CDR3 is CASSTPGQGIYEQYF. The CDR3 DNA is TGTGCCAGCTCAACACCGGGACAGGGTATCTACGAGCAGTACTTC. The chain has TRBV18 and TRBJ2-7; TRBD1 matches 9 bases. Germline CDR1 is KGHSH and CDR2 is LQKENI. The CDR3 contains 15 residues.

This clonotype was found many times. CDR3 sequence: CASSISTAADTQYF. The CDR3 bases are TGTGCCAGCAGTATATCGACGGCAGCAGATACGCAGTATTTT. This sequence joins TRBV28 and TRBJ2-3; D is ambiguous. Per germline, CDR1 MDHEN and CDR2 SYDVKM. This CDR3 comprises 14 residues. Trimming cost V 5 bases and J 4 bases, with 13 bases left between them. Complete variable domain (other parts from reference TRBV28 and TRBJ2-3): DVKVTQSSRYLVKRTGEKVFLECVQDMDHENMFWYRQDPGLGLRLIYFSYDVKMKEKGDIPEGYSVSREKKERFSLILESASTNQTSMYLCASSISTAADTQYFGPGTRLTVL.

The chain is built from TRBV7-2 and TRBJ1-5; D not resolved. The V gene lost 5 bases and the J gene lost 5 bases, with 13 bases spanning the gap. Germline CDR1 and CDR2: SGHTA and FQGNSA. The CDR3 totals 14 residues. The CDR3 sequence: CASSPGTNDQPQHF. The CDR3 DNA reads TGTGCCAGCAGCCCGGGAACAAACGATCAGCCCCAGCATTTT. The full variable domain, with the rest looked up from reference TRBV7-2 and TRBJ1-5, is GAGVSQSPSNKVTEKGKDVELRCDPISGHTALYWYRQSLGQGLEFLIYFQGNSAPDKSGLPSDRFSAERTGGSVSTLTIQRTQQEDSAVYLCASSPGTNDQPQHFGDGTRLSIL.

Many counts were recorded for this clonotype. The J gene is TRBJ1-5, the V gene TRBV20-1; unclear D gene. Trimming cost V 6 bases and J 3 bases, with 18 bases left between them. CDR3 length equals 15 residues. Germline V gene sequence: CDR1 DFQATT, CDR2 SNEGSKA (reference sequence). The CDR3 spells CSAELPTGSNQPQHF. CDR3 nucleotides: TGCAGTGCCGAACTTCCGACGGGCTCCAATCAGCCCCAGCATTTT.

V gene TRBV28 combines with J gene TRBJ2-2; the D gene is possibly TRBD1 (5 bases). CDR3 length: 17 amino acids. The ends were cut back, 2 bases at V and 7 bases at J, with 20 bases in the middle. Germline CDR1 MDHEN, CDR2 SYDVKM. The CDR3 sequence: CASSLTGLKGINGELFF. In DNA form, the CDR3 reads TGTGCCAGCAGTTTAACAGGCCTCAAGGGGATTAACGGGGAGCTGTTTTTT.

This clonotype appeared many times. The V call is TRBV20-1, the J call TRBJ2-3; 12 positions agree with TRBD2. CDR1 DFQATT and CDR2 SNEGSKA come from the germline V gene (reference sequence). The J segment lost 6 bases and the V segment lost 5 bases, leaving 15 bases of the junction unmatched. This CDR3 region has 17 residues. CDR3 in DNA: TGCAGTGCTTCCGCATTGACCCTCGGGACTAGCGGGGATACGCAGTATTTT. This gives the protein CSASALTLGTSGDTQYF.

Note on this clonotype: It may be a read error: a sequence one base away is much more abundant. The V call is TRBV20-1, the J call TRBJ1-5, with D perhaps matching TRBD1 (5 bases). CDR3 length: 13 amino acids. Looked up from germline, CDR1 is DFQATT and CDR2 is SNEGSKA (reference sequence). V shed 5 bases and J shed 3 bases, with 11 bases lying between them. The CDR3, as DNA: TGCAGTGCTTGGGGACGGCTCAATCAGCCCCAGCATTTT. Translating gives CSAWGRLNQPQHF.

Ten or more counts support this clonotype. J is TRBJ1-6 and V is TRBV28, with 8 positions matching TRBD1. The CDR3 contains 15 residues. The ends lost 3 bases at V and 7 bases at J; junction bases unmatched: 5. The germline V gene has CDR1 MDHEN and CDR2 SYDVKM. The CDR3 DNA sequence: TGTGCCAGCAGTTTCGCAGGGGGCTGGAATTCACCCCTCCACTTT. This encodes CASSFAGGWNSPLHF. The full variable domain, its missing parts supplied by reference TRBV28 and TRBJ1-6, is DVKVTQSSRYLVKRTGEKVFLECVQDMDHENMFWYRQDPGLGLRLIYFSYDVKMKEKGDIPEGYSVSREKKERFSLILESASTNQTSMYLCASSFAGGWNSPLHFGNGTRLTVT.

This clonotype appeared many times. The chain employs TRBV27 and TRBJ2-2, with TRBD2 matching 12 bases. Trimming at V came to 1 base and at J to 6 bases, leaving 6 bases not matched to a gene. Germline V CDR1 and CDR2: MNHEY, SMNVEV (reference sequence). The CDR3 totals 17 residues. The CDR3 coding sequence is TGTGCCAGCAGTTTATGGATACCTAGCGGGGGGGCCGGGGAGCTGTTTTTT. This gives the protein CASSLWIPSGGAGELFF.

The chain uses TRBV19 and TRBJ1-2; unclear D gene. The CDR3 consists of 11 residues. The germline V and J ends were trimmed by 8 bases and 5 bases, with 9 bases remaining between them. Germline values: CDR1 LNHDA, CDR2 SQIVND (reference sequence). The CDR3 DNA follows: TGTGCCAGTCGGATTTCATATGGCTACACCTTC. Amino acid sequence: CASRISYGYTF.

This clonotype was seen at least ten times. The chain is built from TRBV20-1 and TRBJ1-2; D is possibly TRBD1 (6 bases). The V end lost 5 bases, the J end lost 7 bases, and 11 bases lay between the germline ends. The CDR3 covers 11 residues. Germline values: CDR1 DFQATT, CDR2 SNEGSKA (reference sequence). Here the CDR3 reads CSAVQGLGYTF. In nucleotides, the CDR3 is TGCAGTGCTGTACAGGGACTTGGCTACACCTTC.

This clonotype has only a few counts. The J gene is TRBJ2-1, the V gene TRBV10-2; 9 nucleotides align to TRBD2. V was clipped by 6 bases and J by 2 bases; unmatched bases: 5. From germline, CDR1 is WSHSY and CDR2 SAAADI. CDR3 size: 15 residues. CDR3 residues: CASRERGATYNEQFF. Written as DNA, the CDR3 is TGCGCCAGCAGGGAGCGGGGGGCCACCTACAATGAGCAGTTCTTC.

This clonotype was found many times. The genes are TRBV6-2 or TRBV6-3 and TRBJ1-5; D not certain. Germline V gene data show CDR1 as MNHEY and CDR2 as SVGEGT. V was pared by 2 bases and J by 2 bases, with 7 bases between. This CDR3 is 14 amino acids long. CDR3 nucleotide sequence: TGTGCCAGCAGTTACACGGCAGGCAATCAGCCCCAGCATTTT. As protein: CASSYTAGNQPQHF.